The 5 T cell receptor beta chains presented below share a single source sample, sequenced in a study of blood T cells in healthy people across ages (dated by TCRdb to about 2015). The library was built by means of 5' RACE. Reads for this sample came from an Illumina HiSeq 2500. A second roughly 6 to 12 cycle PCR used a sample-barcoded 5' primer and a J-beta primer mix. The public reads were run again by TCRdb, first through fastp at Q25 and then through MiXCR, and only productive beta chains were kept. Each entry merges the rows of one CDR3 protein and shows their most common DNA and genes. The sample records hundreds of thousands of distinct CDR3 sequences, 20% to 30% of which are singletons. The ten top clones hold around 3% of the sample. These data were likewise used in another study, on T cells of mothers and their children.

The sequencing input was blood. These receptors were collected from a boy younger than 18 in good health.

Only a few counts were recorded for this clonotype. This chain connects TRBV5-6 to TRBJ1-5, with D perhaps TRBD1 (6 bases). With 1 base removed from V and 4 bases from J, the gap between germline ends came to 15 bases. CDR3 length: 16 residues. Per germline, CDR1 SGHDT and CDR2 YYEEEE. The CDR3 bases are TGTGCCAGCAGCTTGTTTGGGGGGGGCCCTAATCAGCCCCAGCATTTT. Protein product: CASSLFGGGPNQPQHF.

In its sample, this clonotype was seen a few times. This chain connects TRBV27 to TRBJ2-7; D unresolved. Trimming shortened V by 0 bases and J by 1 base, and 10 bases separated the two germline ends. CDR3 length: 15 amino acids. CDR1 is MNHEY, CDR2 SMNVEV, per germline (reference sequence). The CDR3 is CASSLSVRSSYEQYF. The CDR3 nucleotides are TGTGCCAGCAGTTTATCGGTCCGGTCATCCTACGAGCAGTACTTC.

The sample holds one count of this clonotype. This chain uses TRBV13 with TRBJ2-3; 7 bases map to TRBD2. The CDR3 length is 18 residues. Germline lookup yields CDR1 PRHDT and CDR2 FYEKMQ (reference sequence). The ends lost 1 base at V and 0 bases at J; junction bases unmatched: 10. As DNA, the CDR3 is TGTGCCAGCAGCTTAGCGAGCGGGGAGAAGTTAAGCACAGATACGCAGTATTTT. It codes for CASSLASGEKLSTDTQYF.

The chain couples TRBV29-1 to TRBJ2-7, with TRBD1 matching 7 bases. The germline gives CDR1 SQVTM, CDR2 ANQGSEA. With 4 bases clipped from V and 4 bases from J, the junction kept 10 bases outside the gene matches. This CDR3 has 14 amino acids. This CDR3 is CSVVGGYGIYEQYF. The CDR3, as DNA: TGCAGCGTTGTAGGGGGCTACGGGATATACGAGCAGTACTTC.

The CDR3 DNA reads as TGTGCCAGCAGGACAGTGTACGAAGAGACCCAGTACTTC. Translation: CASRTVYEETQYF. This sequence joins TRBV2 and TRBJ2-5; D may be TRBD1 (5 bases). Germline CDR1 is SNHLY and CDR2 is FYNNEI. Trimming removed 6 bases at V and 3 bases at J, with 11 bases between. CDR3 size: 13 residues.